This T cell receptor beta chain appears in the sequencing data of a study of post-analysis software for immune sequencing data. Looking at the study overall: Relapsing-remitting, secondary progressive and progressive-relapsing forms of multiple sclerosis all featured among disease courses. Study results and limitations: TRBV5-6, TRBV5-1 and TRBV20-1 belonged to a set of about 5 TRBV segments that were more frequent in patients than controls. Normalized Chao1 diversity was significantly reduced in patients versus controls. Strong co-clustering by F measure linked samples that shared a preparation batch.

CDR3 size: 16 residues. V was pared by 0 bases and J by 4 bases, with 14 bases between. Germline V gene lookup returns CDR1 SGHDT and CDR2 YYEEEE. TCR beta cDNA libraries had unique molecular identifiers. Researchers reported approximately 480,000 cDNA molecules coming from about 0.98 to 11 million T cells. One entry per CDR3 protein, called by TCRdb with MiXCR from the PCR reads. The top ten clones hold around 11% of a sample with hundreds of thousands of distinct CDR3 sequences, 55% to 60% of them seen once. As to this clonotype: Antigen: not known.

The sample taken for sequencing was blood. This rearrangement joins TRBV5-6 to TRBJ2-1; D is unclear. The TCR was taken from a girl aged 2-9 years with multiple sclerosis. CDR3 loop: CASSLEDFPGYNEQFF. CDR3 nucleotide sequence: TGTGCCAGCAGCTTGGAGGATTTCCCCGGGTACAATGAGCAGTTCTTC.